What follows describes a single TCR beta chain. What antigen it recognizes has not been identified. Base qualities are not provided; no much larger clone lies one nucleotide away. The entire amount of isolated RNA was reverse transcribed using the High Capacity cDNA Reverse Transcription Kit, so the sequenced TCRB transcripts were expressed ones. Deep immunoSEQ sequencing was performed on naive, central memory and regulatory T cell samples, with an average of about 4 million total reads per sample. Sorted cells were lysed in RLT buffer and RNA was extracted with DNase-treated RNeasy Micro or Mini kits, depending on cell number. Each cell subset was processed separately to prevent cross-contamination, with patient and healthy donor samples processed together. TCRB sequences were amplified from cDNA with the immunoSEQ multiplex PCR, producing 87-bp fragments spanning the CDR3 region. Sequencing of the amplicons was done on the Illumina HiSeq platform. The paper's processing steps were these. Synthetic template baselines were used to correct PCR bias computationally, reads within Hamming distance 2 were collapsed, and singletons that could not be merged were discarded. Reads were aligned against IMGT so that V, D and J genes, CDR3 length and insertions or deletions at six rearrangement sites could be assigned. Within each subset, clonotype counts were normalized to the number of sorted cells before true diversity and Gini coefficients were calculated with the tcR R package. The overlap coefficient, calculated on TCRB nucleotide sequences, was used to quantify repertoire sharing. The table was pulled from immuneACCESS by TCRdb, which kept in-frame rearrangements only. Such tables lose some clones; where checked, under half of the loss comes from unresolved V genes, and the rest has no known cause. V and J calls and clone size follow that table, whereas D and trimming were derived from the DNA. This sample is represented by 100,000 to 150,000 clones; 7.5% to 9.5% of them were singletons. Jointly, the top ten make up over 0.6% of the sample.

These data belong to a study of beta chain features in type 1 diabetes (dated by TCRdb to about 2018). For the study in its entirety: Mean age, gender distribution, total cell number and subset yield did not differ between patients and healthy donors. A total of approximately 100,000,000 sorted cells were examined across all samples, and the number of cells per subset was strongly correlated with RNA yield. In the study, recently diagnosed type 1 diabetes patients and matched healthy donors were compared on the TCRB repertoires of their sorted circulating CD4+ T cell subsets. Regulatory and stem cell-like memory subsets were isolated from only 8 patients and roughly eight healthy donors, whereas naive and central memory subsets came from all 30 or so donors.

A single peripheral blood draw of around 0.11 L on average was collected from each donor into heparinised tubes. Naive, central memory, regulatory and stem cell-like memory CD4+ T cells were sorted on a BD FACSAria II using a panel including CD45RO, CCR7, CD25, CD127, CD95 and CD27. A purity above 98% was achieved for all sorted populations. Right away, PBMCs were isolated by Lymphoprep density gradient centrifugation and were stained directly, with no culture step. To minimize batch effects, samples were stained and sorted in pairs, one healthy donor with one patient per experiment. Study-wide findings and limitations: In all four CD4+ subsets, TCRB CDR3 length was moderately but significantly shorter in type 1 diabetes patients. Fewer insertions and more nucleotide deletions at VDJ recombination sites were observed in patients with type 1 diabetes, implying thymic rearrangement abnormalities. Naive, central memory and regulatory TCRB repertoires appeared more similar among patients than among healthy donors. PCR may preferentially amplify shorter templates, but because patient and control samples were amplified and corrected together, any resulting skew would affect both groups equally. Because the HLA sub-analyses included only small numbers of individuals, any influence of HLA type on TCRB rearrangement was left unresolved. Sequencing cDNA rather than genomic DNA could over-represent highly expressing activated cells, although activation and CD3 levels did not differ between groups.

From a lookup of the germline V gene, CDR1 and CDR2 are MGHDK and SYGVNS. Measured from the cysteine to the phenylalanine, the CDR3 is 15 residues long. This entry keeps only the CDR3 DNA: 45 bases, framed from base 1. V sheds 3 bases and J sheds 1 base, leaving 10 bases between their ends. The chain is made from TRBV25-1 and TRBJ2-1; tentative D gene TRBD1, with 5 bases matching. Sequencing was performed on central memory CD4+ T cells from blood. The receptor was isolated from a man in his thirties or forties with type 1 diabetes. The CDR3 protein sequence reads: CASSDSGPSYNEQFF. The sequenced DNA: TGTGCCAGCAGTGATTCAGGGCCTTCCTACAATGAGCAGTTCTTC. Joined to the reference TRBV25-1 and TRBJ2-1 proteins, this CDR3 gives the full variable domain: EADIYQTPRYLVIGTGKKITLECSQTMGHDKMYWYQQDPGMELHLIHYSYGVNSTEKGDLSSESTVSRIRTEHFPLTLESARPSHTSQYLCASSDSGPSYNEQFFGPGTRLTVL.